This TCR beta chain is from a study of T cells in Graves' hyperthyroidism and ophthalmopathy. Germline V CDR1 and CDR2: SGHDT, YYEEEE. Trimming cost V 5 bases and J 8 bases, with 19 bases left between them. CDR3 size: 15 residues. Study-level points and caveats: Separation of ophthalmopathy from stable hyperthyroidism was achieved by a 13 V-J model. The model predicted ophthalmopathy a median around six months before onset.

Only a few counts were recorded for this clonotype. Its antigen is not identified. Uncontrolled infection, other autoimmune disease, pregnancy or lactation disqualified patients from enrolment. Orbital computed tomography and thyroid ultrasound, together with serum TRAb and thyroxine and clinical symptoms, were used for diagnoses. From RNA transcripts, TCR beta CDR3 regions were amplified. The HTBI set primed first-round TCR CDR3 RT-PCR. TCRdb itself ran the multiplex PCR reads through MiXCR, one entry per CDR3 protein. The data hold about 380,000 distinct CDR3 sequences, with under 20% observed a single time.

This clonotype was obtained from a man between 18 and 29 years old with Graves' ophthalmopathy. The sample was blood. The chain couples TRBV5-6 to TRBJ1-4; D is perhaps TRBD1 (5 bases). The CDR3 DNA is TGTGCCAGCAGTGGTCGCCCCGGGGGATGGGAAAAACTGTTTTTT. Its translation is CASSGRPGGWEKLFF.